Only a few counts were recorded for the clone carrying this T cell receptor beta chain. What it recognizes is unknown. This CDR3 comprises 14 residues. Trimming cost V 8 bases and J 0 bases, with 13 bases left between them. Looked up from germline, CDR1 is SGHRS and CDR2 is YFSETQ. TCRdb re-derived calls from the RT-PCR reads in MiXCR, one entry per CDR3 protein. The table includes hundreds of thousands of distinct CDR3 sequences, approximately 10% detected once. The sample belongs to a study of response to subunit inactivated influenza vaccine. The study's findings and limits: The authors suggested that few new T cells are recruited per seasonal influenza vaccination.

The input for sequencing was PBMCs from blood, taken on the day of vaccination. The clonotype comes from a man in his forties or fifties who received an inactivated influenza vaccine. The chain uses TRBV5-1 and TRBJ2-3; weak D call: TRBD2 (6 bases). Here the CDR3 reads CASGGGSSTDTQYF. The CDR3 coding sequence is TGCGCCAGTGGGGGAGGCTCCAGCACAGATACGCAGTATTTT.